Given below is one T cell receptor beta chain in context. The target antigen is unknown. Donors included only healthy HIV-negative adults lacking recent acute infections or vaccinations. The protocol was immunoSEQ multiplex PCR, while the TCRdb copy is restricted to in-frame clones and leaves out a portion. The table shows hundreds of thousands of clones, with almost 97% occurring only once. The source of the sample is a study of shared clonotypes between healthy human individuals. For the study at large: Donors were a couple of women and a few men aged 18 to 49.

Broader study findings: Estimated richness was generally greater in naive than memory subsets. In contrast to clonotypes shared by all four donors, non-shared clonotypes had lower generation probabilities.

The material sequenced was naive CD4+ T cells sorted from blood. Documented subset: CD45RA+ positively selected. The source of this sequence is a woman aged 30 to 39 in good health.

CDR3 loop: CASSLPQASSYEQYF. The DNA of the CDR3 is TGCGCCAGCAGCTTGCCCCAGGCGAGCTCCTACGAGCAGTACTTC. V is TRBV5-1 and J is TRBJ2-7; no clear D gene. The CDR3 extends over 15 amino acids. Deletions cut 1 base from V and 0 bases from J, with 11 bases between. Germline lookup yields CDR1 SGHRS and CDR2 YFSETQ.